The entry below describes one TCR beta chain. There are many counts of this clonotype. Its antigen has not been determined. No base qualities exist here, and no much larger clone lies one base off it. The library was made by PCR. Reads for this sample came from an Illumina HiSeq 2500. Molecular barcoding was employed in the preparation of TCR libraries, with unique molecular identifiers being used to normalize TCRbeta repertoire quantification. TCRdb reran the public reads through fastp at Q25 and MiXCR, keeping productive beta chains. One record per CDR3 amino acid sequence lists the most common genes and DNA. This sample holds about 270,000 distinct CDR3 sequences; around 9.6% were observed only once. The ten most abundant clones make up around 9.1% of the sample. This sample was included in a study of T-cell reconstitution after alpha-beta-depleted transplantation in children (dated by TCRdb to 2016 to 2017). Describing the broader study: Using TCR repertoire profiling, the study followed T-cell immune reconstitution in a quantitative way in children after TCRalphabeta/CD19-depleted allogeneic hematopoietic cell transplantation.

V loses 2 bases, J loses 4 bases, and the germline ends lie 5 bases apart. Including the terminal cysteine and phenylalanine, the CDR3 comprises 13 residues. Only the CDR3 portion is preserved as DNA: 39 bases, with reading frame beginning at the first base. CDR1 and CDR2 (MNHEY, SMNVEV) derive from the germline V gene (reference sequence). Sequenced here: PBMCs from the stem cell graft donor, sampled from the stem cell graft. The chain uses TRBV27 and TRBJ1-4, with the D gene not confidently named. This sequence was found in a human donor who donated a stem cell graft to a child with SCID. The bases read TGTGCCAGCAGTTTAGTTTATAATGAAAAACTGTTTTTT. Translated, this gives CASSLVYNEKLFF.